This TCR beta chain was sequenced for a study of OX40 agonist ivuxolimab in advanced cancers. About the research overall: Partial responses occurred in three patients (one hepatocellular carcinoma, two cutaneous melanoma).

Notes on this clone: Its antigen remains unknown.

TCRdb's copy holds only in-frame clones and misses some; the assay was immunoSEQ multiplex PCR. This sample has tens of thousands of clones, with more than 90% found just once. Study outcomes and limitations: Compared with CD4+, CD8+ T cells on average had more expanded clones. In the expanded peripheral T cells, antigen specificity was never determined.

This clonotype was sampled from an adult with an advanced solid tumor such as melanoma, head and neck, liver or kidney cancer. Sequencing was performed on CD4+ or CD8+ T cells sorted from blood, taken in a trial of the OX40 agonist ivuxolimab.

The CDR3 DNA is TGTGCCTGGGGGCGGACTGAAGCTTTCTTT. It codes for CAWGRTEAFF. The rearrangement links TRBV30 to TRBJ1-1; D is undetermined. CDR1 is GTSNPN and CDR2 is SVGIG in the germline V gene (reference sequence). The length of the CDR3 is 10 residues. V shed 5 bases and J shed 5 bases, with 6 bases lying between them.